The following is a T cell receptor (beta chain) sequence with its context. In the study's own analysis: Using reference gene primer amplification, nucleated cell counts were estimated. Produced via immunoSEQ multiplex PCR; TCRdb's table is partial and in-frame only. Clonal size and the V and J genes are those of that table, whereas D and trimming came from the DNA. The table records approximately 170,000 clones, approximately 86% of them present only once. V trimming: 4 bases; J trimming: 5 bases; junction bases outside the gene matches: 6. The CDR3 sequence is 14 residues long. Germline V gene sequence: CDR1 SGHDT, CDR2 YYEEEE. The data originate from a study of blood T cell repertoires in COVID-19. On the study more broadly: Samples came from the United States, Italy and Spain, spanning acute and convalescent COVID-19. PBMCs, B-cell-depleted T cells, or T cells were the source of the cDNA or gDNA that made up the material.

V is TRBV5-6 and J is TRBJ2-3, with 8 bases identical to TRBD1. The origin of this receptor is an elderly woman with COVID-19, enrolled during active disease. The sample was peripheral blood. CDR3 in amino acids: CASSIDRGGDTQYF. The CDR3 coding sequence is TGTGCCAGCAGCATAGACAGGGGAGGAGATACGCAGTATTTT.